What follows describes a single T cell receptor (beta chain). Its target is not known. Only in-frame clones appear in the TCRdb table, and some are missing; sequencing was by immunoSEQ multiplex PCR. In the table there are 180,000 or so clones, about nine tenths of which are singletons. This sample was taken from a study of cytomegalovirus exposure and HLA in healthy donors. Study observations and caveats: Most TCR sequences showed up rarely, but some public TCRs showed up in many donors. The study recorded 164 TCR beta chains that were cytomegalovirus-associated. A few chains tied to CMV proved CMV antigen-specific in vitro.

Donors came from a validation cohort of approximately 110 subjects, distinct from the first 666-subject cohort. The CDR3 contains 14 residues. Germline V CDR1 and CDR2: SGHAT, FQNNGV. Deletions cut 1 base from V and 5 bases from J, with 11 bases between. This sequence originates from a man between 18 and 35 years old in good health and CMV-seropositive. The chain couples TRBV11-2 to TRBJ2-5; D is unresolved. The sequencing sample was made of PBMCs. The CDR3 here is CASSLGWADETQYF. The CDR3 nucleotides are TGTGCCAGCAGCTTAGGCTGGGCCGATGAGACCCAGTACTTC.